This T cell receptor (beta chain) is drawn from a study of post-analysis software for immune sequencing data. Notes on the study in general: TRBV segments more frequent in patients than in controls numbered roughly 5 and included TRBV5-6, TRBV5-1 and TRBV20-1.

There are a few counts of this clonotype. The antigen is undetermined. The authors incorporated unique molecular identifiers into the TCR beta cDNA libraries. TCRdb itself ran the PCR reads through MiXCR, one entry per CDR3 protein. This table holds some 500,000 distinct CDR3 sequences, less than 45% found once. Germline assignment: CDR1 SGHVS and CDR2 FNYEAQ. This CDR3 has 14 amino acids. The ends were cut back, 1 base at V and 4 bases at J, with 10 bases in the middle. This sequence originates from a girl between 10 and 17 years old with multiple sclerosis. Material for sequencing was blood. The genes are TRBV7-6 and TRBJ2-5; D is unclear. CDR3 amino acids: CASSLDRRLETQYF. CDR3 nucleotides: TGTGCCAGCAGCTTAGACCGGAGATTAGAGACCCAGTACTTC.